These 15 T cell receptor beta chains share one sample of origin, sequenced in a study of T cells in women clearing cervical HPV infection. The repertoire was sequenced with immunoSEQ multiplex PCR; TCRdb's copy has only in-frame clones and lacks some. The sample yields around 21,000 clones, of which the top ten take up just over 6%. Sequenced sample: blood buffy coat. The receptors originated from a woman between 18 and 69 years old with a cervical HPV16 infection that either progressed to CIN3+ or cleared (not recorded which).

On this clone itself: The read finishes 3 residues shy of the CDR3 end, and the germline J gene is used to complete it. V usage is TRBV18 and J usage is TRBJ2-3, with 10 bases fitting TRBD2. With 0 bases clipped from V and 1 base from J, the junction kept 1 base outside the gene matches. The CDR3 is 16 amino acids. Germline V lookup: CDR1 KGHSH, CDR2 LQKENI. CDR3 DNA, as far as it was read: TGTGCCAGCTCACCACCTCTAGCGGGAGGCACAGATACG. As protein: CASSPPLAGGTDT. The CDR3 as a whole reads CASSPPLAGGTDTQYF. The variable domain in full, with the rest retrieved from reference TRBV18 and TRBJ2-3, is NAGVMQNPRHLVRRRGQEARLRCSPMKGHSHVYWYRQLPEEGLKFMVYLQKENIIDESGMPKERFSAEFPKEGPSILRIQQVVRGDSAAYFCASSPPLAGGTDTQYFGPGTRLTVL.

Details on this clone: The CDR3 end is not reached by the read, which stops 3 residues before it; the germline J gene fills it in. The genes are TRBV18 and TRBJ2-4; 7 nucleotides align to TRBD1. The CDR3 loop spans 13 amino acids. The germline gives CDR1 KGHSH, CDR2 LQKENI. The part of the CDR3 DNA that was read is TGTGCCAGCTCACCAACAGGGGCGGGTGGT. This gives the protein CASSPTGAGG. The full CDR3 protein reads CASSPTGAGGQYF.

Remarks on this clone: The read is 3 residues too short to cover the CDR3 end, so that end is filled in from the germline J gene. The chain is built from TRBV5-4 and TRBJ2-6; D call uncertain. Looked up from germline, CDR1 is SGHNT and CDR2 is YYREEE (reference sequence). V lost 0 bases to trimming and J lost 4 bases, with 8 bases between them. This CDR3 region has 15 residues. CDR3 protein: CASSLEGSGANVLTF. Incomplete CDR3 DNA: TGTGCCAGCAGCTTGGAGGGTTCCGGGGCCAACGTC.

Points on this clone: The read halts 3 residues ahead of the CDR3 end, with the missing end drawn from the germline J gene. V gene TRBV28 combines with J gene TRBJ2-7, with 8 bases matching TRBD2. The V gene's germline CDR1 is MDHEN and CDR2 SYDVKM. The length of the CDR3 is 11 residues. Trimming removed 7 bases from V and 4 bases from J; junction bases left unmatched: 0. CDR3 region: CASKREYEQYF. Partial CDR3 DNA: TGTGCCAGCAAGCGGGAGTACGAG.

To note about this clone: The read terminates 3 residues before the CDR3 end, so the remaining end is supplied by the germline J gene. V usage is TRBV7-7 and J usage is TRBJ2-3, with D possibly TRBD1 on 6 matching bases. CDR1 and CDR2 from the germline V gene are SSHAT and FNYEAQ (reference sequence). CDR3 size: 14 residues. CDR3 bases read: TGTGCCAGCAGCTTATCCCGGACAGTGGAGTCG. This gives the protein CASSLSRTVES. The CDR3 in full is CASSLSRTVESQYF. Full variable domain (remainder filled in from reference TRBV7-7 and TRBJ2-3): GAGVSQSPRYKVTKRGQDVTLRCDPISSHATLYWYQQALGQGPEFLTYFNYEAQPDKSGLPSDRFSAERPEGSISTLTIQRTEQRDSAMYRCASSLSRTVESQYFGPGTRLTVL.

On this clone itself: The read halts 3 residues ahead of the CDR3 end, with the missing end drawn from the germline J gene. Additional DNA sequences in this sample encode the identical CDR3. The chain combines TRBV18 with TRBJ2-7; 7 bases align to TRBD2. With V trimmed by 0 bases and J by 3 bases, 11 bases remained unmatched. The germline V gene encodes CDR1 KGHSH and CDR2 LQKENI. This CDR3 spans 17 amino acids. Here the CDR3 reads CASSPPIPSGNLYEQYF. Incomplete CDR3 DNA: TGTGCCAGCTCACCACCGATTCCGAGCGGGAACCTCTACGAG.

Of note for this clone: The read ends 3 residues early relative to the CDR3; the germline J gene fills the gap. The J gene is TRBJ2-5, the V gene TRBV5-6; D is uncertain. The ends were cut back, 3 bases at V and 5 bases at J, with 17 bases in the middle. Germline CDR1 reads SGHDT; CDR2 reads YYEEEE. The CDR3 extends over 15 amino acids. The CDR3 sequence is CASSSSGSDGETQYF. Incomplete CDR3 DNA: TGTGCCAGCAGCTCATCCGGGTCGGATGGGGAGACC. The full variable domain, in which reference TRBV5-6 and TRBJ2-5 provide the parts outside the CDR3, is DAGVTQSPTHLIKTRGQQVTLRCSPKSGHDTVSWYQQALGQGPQFIFQYYEEEERQRGNFPDRFSGHQFPNYSSELNVNALLLGDSALYLCASSSSGSDGETQYFGPGTRLLVL.

On this clone: Read sequence stops 3 residues before the CDR3 end, and the germline J gene provides the missing end. This chain connects TRBV18 to TRBJ2-7, with 10 bases lining up with TRBD1. The CDR3 has 14 amino acids. V dropped 4 bases and J dropped 4; count of bases not matched to a gene: 4. CDR1 is KGHSH and CDR2 is LQKENI in the germline V gene. Incomplete CDR3 DNA: TGTGCCAGCTCACGACAGGGGGCGAGTTACGAG. Translating it yields CASSRQGASYE. The whole CDR3 protein is CASSRQGASYEQYF.

Notes on this clone: The read comes to an end 3 residues before the CDR3 does, leaving the germline J gene to fill in the end. The V call is TRBV19, the J call TRBJ1-4; TRBD1 matches 9 bases. V gave up 2 bases and J gave up 7 bases; unmatched junction bases: 5. This CDR3 has 15 residues. The germline V gene encodes CDR1 LNHDA and CDR2 SQIVND (reference sequence). CDR3 in amino acids: CASSITGTGLEKLFF. The covered CDR3 bases are TGTGCCAGTAGTATAACCGGGACAGGGCTTGAAAAA.

As for this clone: The read finishes 3 residues shy of the CDR3 end, and the germline J gene is used to complete it. The rearrangement uses TRBV20-1 and TRBJ2-5, with D possibly being TRBD2 (6 bases). The CDR3 loop spans 16 amino acids. The V and J ends lost 0 bases and 3 bases respectively, with 17 bases between them. Germline CDR1 is DFQATT and CDR2 is SNEGSKA (reference sequence). The CDR3 is CSARDTRRGRKETQYF. The part of the CDR3 DNA that was read is TGCAGTGCTAGAGATACGCGGAGGGGCCGTAAAGAGACC.

Concerning this clone: The read terminates 3 residues ahead of where the CDR3 ends, so the germline J gene completes it. The gene calls are TRBV28 and TRBJ2-7; D perhaps matches TRBD2 (7 bases). V was pared by 6 bases and J by 2 bases, with 14 bases between. The CDR3 is made up of 14 amino acids. CDR1 and CDR2 (germline): MDHEN, SYDVKM. This CDR3 reads CASRGGGGPYEQYF. Incomplete CDR3 DNA: TGTGCCAGCAGGGGAGGGGGGGGACCCTACGAG.

About this clone: The read ends 3 residues early relative to the CDR3; the germline J gene fills the gap. This sequence joins TRBV12-3 or TRBV12-4 and TRBJ2-1, with TRBD2 identical over 7 bases. The CDR3 sequence is 11 residues long. Trimming cost V 5 bases and J 9 bases; bases outside gene matches: 1. The CDR3 bases that were read are TGTGCCAGCAGTAGCGGGATTGAG. This gives the protein CASSSGIE. The whole CDR3 region reads CASSSGIEQFF.

In the case of this clone: The sequenced fragment ends 3 residues before the CDR3 boundary, so the rest is inferred from the germline J gene. The chain carries TRBV4-1 and TRBJ2-7; D is perhaps TRBD1 (6 bases). Trimming shortened V by 1 base and J by 5 bases, and 15 bases separated the two germline ends. The CDR3 length is 15 residues. Germline V gives CDR1 MGHRA, CDR2 YSYEKL. The sequenced part of the CDR3 DNA is TGCGCCAGCAGCCAAGTTAACAGGGTTAGAAACGAG. This encodes CASSQVNRVRNE. The entire CDR3 is CASSQVNRVRNEQYF.

Turning to this clone: The missing CDR3 end, 3 residues past where the read stops, is filled in from the germline J gene. The chain uses TRBV19 and TRBJ2-7; TRBD1 matches 9 bases. The J segment lost 1 base and the V segment lost 1 base, leaving 8 bases of the junction unmatched. This CDR3 is 17 amino acids long. The germline gives CDR1 LNHDA, CDR2 SQIVND (reference sequence). CDR3 bases read: TGTGCCAGTAGTATAGCCGCCGGGACAGGGCCTTCCTACGAG. Encoded protein: CASSIAAGTGPSYE. In full, the CDR3 is CASSIAAGTGPSYEQYF.

This CDR3 is CASSESQGTQYF. The CDR3 DNA, read in part, is TGTGCCAGCAGTGAGTCTCAGGGGACT. V is TRBV6-1 and J is TRBJ2-4; the D gene is possibly TRBD1 (6 bases). The CDR3 end falls 3 residues outside the read, so it is completed with the germline J gene. Germline values: CDR1 MNHNS, CDR2 SASEGT. This CDR3 comprises 12 residues.